This TCR beta chain originates from a study of shared clonotypes between healthy human individuals. Study-level findings and limits: Exclusively blood specimens were collected; tissue repertoires likely differ.

Several immunoSEQ plates received, in even portions, the genomic DNA of each subset. Some clones are missing from TCRdb's copy, which holds only in-frame ones; the method was immunoSEQ multiplex PCR. The table includes 2.5 million or so clones, roughly 92% detected once. CDR3 length: 14 amino acids. Trimming pared 4 bases from V and 10 bases from J, leaving 15 bases between. Germline CDR1 SGDLS, CDR2 YYNGEE. Notes on this clone: No antigen is known for it.

Sequenced input: naive CD4+ T cells sorted from blood. Subset described: CD45RA+ positively selected. This TCR was sampled from a man between 18 and 29 years old in good health. The chain uses TRBV9 and TRBJ1-6; the D gene is possibly TRBD1 (5 bases). This chain's CDR3 is CASSSQGGKSPLHF. CDR3 in DNA: TGTGCCAGCAGCTCCCAGGGTGGGAAATCACCCCTCCACTTT.